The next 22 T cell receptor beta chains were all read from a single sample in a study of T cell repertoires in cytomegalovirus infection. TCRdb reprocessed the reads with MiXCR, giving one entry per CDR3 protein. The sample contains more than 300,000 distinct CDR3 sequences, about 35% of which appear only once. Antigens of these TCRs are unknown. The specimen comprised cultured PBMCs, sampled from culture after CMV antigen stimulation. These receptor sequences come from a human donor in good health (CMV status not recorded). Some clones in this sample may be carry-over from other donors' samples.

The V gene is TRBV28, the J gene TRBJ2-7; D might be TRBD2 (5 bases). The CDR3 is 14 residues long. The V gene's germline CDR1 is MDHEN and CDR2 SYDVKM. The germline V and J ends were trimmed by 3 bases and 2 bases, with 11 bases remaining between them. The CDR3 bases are TGTGCCAGCAGTTTGAGGGATTCCACCTACGAGCAGTACTTC. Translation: CASSLRDSTYEQYF.

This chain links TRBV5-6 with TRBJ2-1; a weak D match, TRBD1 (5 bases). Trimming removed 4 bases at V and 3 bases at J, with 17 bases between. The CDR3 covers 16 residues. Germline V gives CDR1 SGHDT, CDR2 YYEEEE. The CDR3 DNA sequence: TGTGCCAGCAGCCCCGTAGACAGCCAAGGCTACAATGAGCAGTTCTTC. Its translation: CASSPVDSQGYNEQFF.

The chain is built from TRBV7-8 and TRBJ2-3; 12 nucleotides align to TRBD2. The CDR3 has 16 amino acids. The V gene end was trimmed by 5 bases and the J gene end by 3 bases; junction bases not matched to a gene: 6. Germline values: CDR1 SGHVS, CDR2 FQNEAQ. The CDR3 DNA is TGTGCCAGCAGCCAGACTAGCGGGAGAGGGACAGATACGCAGTATTTT. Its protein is CASSQTSGRGTDTQYF. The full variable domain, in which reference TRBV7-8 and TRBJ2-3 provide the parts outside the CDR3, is GAGVSQSPRYKVAKRGQDVALRCDPISGHVSLFWYQQALGQGPEFLTYFQNEAQLDKSGLPSDRFFAERPEGSVSTLKIQRTQQEDSAVYLCASSQTSGRGTDTQYFGPGTRLTVL.

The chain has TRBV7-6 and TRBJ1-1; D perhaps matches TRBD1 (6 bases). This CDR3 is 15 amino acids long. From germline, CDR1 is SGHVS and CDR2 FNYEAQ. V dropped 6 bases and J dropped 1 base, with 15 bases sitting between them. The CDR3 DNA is TGTGCCAGCAGATTGGCCGGGACACAGAACACTGAAGCTTTCTTT. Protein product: CASRLAGTQNTEAFF.

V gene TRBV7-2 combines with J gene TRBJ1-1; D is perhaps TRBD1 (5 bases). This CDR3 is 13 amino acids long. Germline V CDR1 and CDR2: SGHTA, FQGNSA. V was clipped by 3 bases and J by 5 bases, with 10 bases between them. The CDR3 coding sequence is TGTGCCAGCAGCTTGGAAGGGGCTACTGAAGCTTTCTTT. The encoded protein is CASSLEGATEAFF.

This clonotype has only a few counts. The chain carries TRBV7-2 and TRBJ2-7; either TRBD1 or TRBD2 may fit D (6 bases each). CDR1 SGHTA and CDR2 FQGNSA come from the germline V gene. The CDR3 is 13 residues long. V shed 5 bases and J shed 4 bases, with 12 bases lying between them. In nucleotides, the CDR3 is TGTGCCAGCAGCCACGGGGGCCTTTACGAGCAGTACTTC. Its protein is CASSHGGLYEQYF.

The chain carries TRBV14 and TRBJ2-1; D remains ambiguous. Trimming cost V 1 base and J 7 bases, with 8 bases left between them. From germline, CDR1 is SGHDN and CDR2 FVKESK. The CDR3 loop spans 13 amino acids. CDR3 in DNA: TGTGCCAGCAGCCAAGGACCGGCGAATGAGCAGTTCTTC. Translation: CASSQGPANEQFF.

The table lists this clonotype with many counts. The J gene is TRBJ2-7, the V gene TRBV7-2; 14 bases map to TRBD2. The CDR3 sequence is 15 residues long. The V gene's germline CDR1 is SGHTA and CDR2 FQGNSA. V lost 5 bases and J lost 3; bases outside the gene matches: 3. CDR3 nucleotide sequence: TGTGCCAGCAGCGACGGGACTAGCGGGAGCTACGAGCAGTACTTC. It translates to CASSDGTSGSYEQYF.

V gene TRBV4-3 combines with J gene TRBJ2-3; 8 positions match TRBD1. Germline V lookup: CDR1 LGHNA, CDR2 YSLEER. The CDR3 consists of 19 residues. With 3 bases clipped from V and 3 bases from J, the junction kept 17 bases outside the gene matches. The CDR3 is CASSHRDPHSTGATDTQYF. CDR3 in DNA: TGCGCCAGCAGCCATCGCGATCCCCATTCGACAGGGGCTACAGATACGCAGTATTTT.

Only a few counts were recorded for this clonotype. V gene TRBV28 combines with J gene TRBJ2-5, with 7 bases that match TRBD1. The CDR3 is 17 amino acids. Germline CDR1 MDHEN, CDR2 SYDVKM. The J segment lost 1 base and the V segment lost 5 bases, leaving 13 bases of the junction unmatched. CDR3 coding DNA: TGTGCCAGCAGTCCGACAAGCTTCGGGACAGCCCAAGAGACCCAGTACTTC. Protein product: CASSPTSFGTAQETQYF.

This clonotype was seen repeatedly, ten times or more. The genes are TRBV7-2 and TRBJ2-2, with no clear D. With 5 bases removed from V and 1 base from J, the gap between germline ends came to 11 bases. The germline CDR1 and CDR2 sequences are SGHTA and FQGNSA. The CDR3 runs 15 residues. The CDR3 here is CASSIGPGNTGELFF. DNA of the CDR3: TGTGCCAGCAGCATCGGACCCGGGAACACCGGGGAGCTGTTTTTT.

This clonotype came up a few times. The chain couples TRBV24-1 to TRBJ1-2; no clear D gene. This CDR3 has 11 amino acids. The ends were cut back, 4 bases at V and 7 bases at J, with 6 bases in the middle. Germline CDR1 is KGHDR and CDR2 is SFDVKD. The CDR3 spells CATSDAAGYTF. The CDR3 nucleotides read TGTGCCACCAGTGACGCGGCTGGCTACACCTTC.

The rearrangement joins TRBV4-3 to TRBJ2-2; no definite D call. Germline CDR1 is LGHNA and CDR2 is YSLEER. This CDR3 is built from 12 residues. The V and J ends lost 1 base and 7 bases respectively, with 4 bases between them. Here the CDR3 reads CASSQVGGELFF. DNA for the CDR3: TGCGCCAGCAGCCAAGTCGGCGGGGAGCTGTTTTTT.

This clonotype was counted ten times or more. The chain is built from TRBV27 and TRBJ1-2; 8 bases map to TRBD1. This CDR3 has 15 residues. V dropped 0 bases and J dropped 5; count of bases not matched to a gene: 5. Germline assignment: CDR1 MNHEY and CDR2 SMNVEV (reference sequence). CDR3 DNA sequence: TGTGCCAGCAGTTTATCGGCAGGGGGCTTTTATGGCTACACCTTC. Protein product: CASSLSAGGFYGYTF.

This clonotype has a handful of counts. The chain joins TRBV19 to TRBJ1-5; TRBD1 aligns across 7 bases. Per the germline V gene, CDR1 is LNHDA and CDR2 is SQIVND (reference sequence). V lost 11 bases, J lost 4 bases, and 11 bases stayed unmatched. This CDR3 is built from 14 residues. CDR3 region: CAAGPDRTNQPQHF. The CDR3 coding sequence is TGTGCCGCAGGGCCGGACAGGACTAATCAGCCCCAGCATTTT.

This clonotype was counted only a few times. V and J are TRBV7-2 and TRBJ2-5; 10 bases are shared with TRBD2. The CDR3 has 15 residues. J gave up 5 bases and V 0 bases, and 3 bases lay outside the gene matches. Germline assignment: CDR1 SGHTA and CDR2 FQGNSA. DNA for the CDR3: TGTGCCAGCAGCTTAGCGTCGACTAGCGGGGAGACCCAGTACTTC. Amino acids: CASSLASTSGETQYF.

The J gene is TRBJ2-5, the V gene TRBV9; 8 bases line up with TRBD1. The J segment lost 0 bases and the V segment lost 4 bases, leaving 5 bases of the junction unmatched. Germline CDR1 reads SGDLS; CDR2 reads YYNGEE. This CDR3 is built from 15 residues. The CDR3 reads CASSPRDRHQETQYF. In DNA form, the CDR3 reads TGTGCCAGCAGCCCTCGGGACAGGCACCAAGAGACCCAGTACTTC.

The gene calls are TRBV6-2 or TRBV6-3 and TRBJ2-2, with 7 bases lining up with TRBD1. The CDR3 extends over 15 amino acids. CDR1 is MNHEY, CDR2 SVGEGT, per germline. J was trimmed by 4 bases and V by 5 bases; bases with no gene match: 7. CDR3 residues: CASSLRQGATGELFF. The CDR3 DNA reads TGTGCCAGCAGTCTGCGACAGGGCGCCACCGGGGAGCTGTTTTTT.

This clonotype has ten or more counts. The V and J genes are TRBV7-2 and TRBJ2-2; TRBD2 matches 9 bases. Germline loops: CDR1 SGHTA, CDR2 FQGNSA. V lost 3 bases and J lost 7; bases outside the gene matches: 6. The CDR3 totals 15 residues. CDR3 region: CASSFIAGADGELFF. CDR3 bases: TGTGCCAGCAGCTTTATAGCGGGAGCGGACGGGGAGCTGTTTTTT.

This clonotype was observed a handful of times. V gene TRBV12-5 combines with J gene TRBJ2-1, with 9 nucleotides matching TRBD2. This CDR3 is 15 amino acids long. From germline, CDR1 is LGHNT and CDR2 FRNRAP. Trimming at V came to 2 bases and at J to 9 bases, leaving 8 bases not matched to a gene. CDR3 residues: CASGLSLAGLSEQFF. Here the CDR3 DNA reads TGTGCTAGTGGTTTGAGCCTAGCGGGACTATCTGAGCAGTTCTTC.

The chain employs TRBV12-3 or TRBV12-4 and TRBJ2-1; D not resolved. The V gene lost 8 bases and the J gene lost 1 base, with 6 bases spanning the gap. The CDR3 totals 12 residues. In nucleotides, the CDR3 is TGTGCCAGCCGGTTTTCCTACAATGAGCAGTTCTTC. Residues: CASRFSYNEQFF.

The chain's CDR3 is CASSLDQREDRETQYF. CDR3 nucleotide sequence: TGTGCCAGCAGCTTAGATCAGCGGGAGGATCGGGAGACCCAGTACTTC. V and J are TRBV11-2 and TRBJ2-5; 9 bases match TRBD2. Germline CDR1 is SGHAT and CDR2 is FQNNGV. The CDR3 contains 16 residues. V was clipped by 0 bases and J by 5 bases; unmatched bases: 7.